These T cell receptor beta chains were read from a single sample in a study of T cell clusters in autoimmune cytopenias. TCRdb reprocessed the multiplex PCR reads and stores each CDR3 protein as one record, lacking DNA. Its table lists about 5,500 distinct CDR3 sequences. These data were likewise used in another study, on T cell repertoires in aging, cancer and after chemotherapy.

Sequenced sample: peripheral blood. These receptors all come from a human donor in good health. Each CDR3 is given with its conserved first and last residue. Fields, in order: clone size, V gene, J gene, CDR3 protein. The listing skips clone size in some rows; elsewhere it reads once, few, many or a size class.

abundance: NA
v_gene: TRBV5-1
j_gene: TRBJ1-4
CDR3aa: CASSLGPNEKLFF

abundance: medium-sized
v_gene: TRBV6-1
j_gene: TRBJ1-2
CDR3aa: CASVLGVYGYTF

abundance: NA
v_gene: TRBV19
j_gene: TRBJ2-5
CDR3aa: CARRAAGLQETQYF

abundance: medium-sized
v_gene: TRBV5-1
j_gene: TRBJ2-3
CDR3aa: CASSLVAGWVTDTQYF

abundance: NA
v_gene: TRBV6-4
j_gene: TRBJ1-5
CDR3aa: CASSLLRRMYSNQPQHF

abundance: NA
v_gene: TRBV27
j_gene: TRBJ2-1
CDR3aa: CASRTANSYNEQFF

abundance: NA
v_gene: TRBV29-1
j_gene: TRBJ2-2
CDR3aa: CSVEDSGGVGTGELFF

abundance: NA
v_gene: TRBV28
j_gene: TRBJ1-2
CDR3aa: CASSPLEGYGYTF

abundance: medium-sized
v_gene: TRBV19
j_gene: TRBJ2-3
CDR3aa: CASNIQGQGADTQYF

abundance: NA
v_gene: TRBV20-1
j_gene: TRBJ1-2
CDR3aa: CSARGPEDNYGYTF

abundance: NA
v_gene: TRBV19
j_gene: TRBJ2-2
CDR3aa: CASTHGTGFNTGELFF

abundance: medium-sized
v_gene: TRBV6-4
j_gene: TRBJ2-7
CDR3aa: CASSDPGSESSYEQYF

abundance: NA
v_gene: TRBV20-1
j_gene: TRBJ2-1
CDR3aa: CSARNLGQDNEQFF

abundance: medium-sized
v_gene: TRBV12-3/TRBV12-4
j_gene: TRBJ1-1
CDR3aa: CASSFGTGREAFF

abundance: medium-sized
v_gene: TRBV12-3/TRBV12-4
j_gene: TRBJ2-5
CDR3aa: CASGSSDQETQYF

abundance: medium-sized
v_gene: TRBV6-1
j_gene: TRBJ2-3
CDR3aa: CASKLPNTDTQYF

abundance: medium-sized
v_gene: TRBV5-5
j_gene: TRBJ1-4
CDR3aa: CASSLAGPEKLFF

abundance: medium-sized
v_gene: TRBV5-4
j_gene: TRBJ2-1
CDR3aa: CASSPARDGPYNEQFF

abundance: NA
v_gene: TRBV6-5
j_gene: TRBJ2-3
CDR3aa: CASSWTSGADTQYF

abundance: NA
v_gene: TRBV20-1
j_gene: TRBJ2-3
CDR3aa: CSARYRGLAGNTQYF

abundance: medium-sized
v_gene: TRBV24-1
j_gene: TRBJ2-3
CDR3aa: CATSDSSTDTQYF

abundance: NA
v_gene: TRBV5-1
j_gene: TRBJ1-1
CDR3aa: CASSLRESEAFF

abundance: NA
v_gene: TRBV7-2
j_gene: TRBJ2-5
CDR3aa: CASSFAGGGVQETQYF

abundance: medium-sized
v_gene: TRBV5-6
j_gene: TRBJ2-7
CDR3aa: CASSAGSGSGSYEQYF

abundance: NA
v_gene: TRBV6-2/TRBV6-3
j_gene: TRBJ2-3
CDR3aa: CASSYSGVDTQYF

abundance: NA
v_gene: TRBV6-5
j_gene: TRBJ1-2
CDR3aa: CAISTTGDLNYGYTF

abundance: medium-sized
v_gene: TRBV15
j_gene: TRBJ1-5
CDR3aa: CATSRDEGTWGNQPQHF

abundance: medium-sized
v_gene: TRBV6-2/TRBV6-3
j_gene: TRBJ2-7
CDR3aa: CASSYRRTYEQYF

abundance: NA
v_gene: TRBV20-1
j_gene: TRBJ2-1
CDR3aa: CSAAPYNEQFF

abundance: NA
v_gene: TRBV20-1
j_gene: TRBJ2-7
CDR3aa: CSATGTTKQYF

abundance: medium-sized
v_gene: TRBV29-1
j_gene: TRBJ2-7
CDR3aa: CSAGTGTGRVGQYF

abundance: NA
v_gene: TRBV10-3
j_gene: TRBJ2-1
CDR3aa: CAIRETSGTNNEQFF

abundance: medium-sized
v_gene: TRBV5-6
j_gene: TRBJ2-7
CDR3aa: CASGEYTYEQYF

abundance: medium-sized
v_gene: TRBV5-1
j_gene: TRBJ2-6
CDR3aa: CASSWTFGSGANVLTF

abundance: medium-sized
v_gene: TRBV6-5
j_gene: TRBJ2-7
CDR3aa: CASSTKLAPPYEQYF

abundance: NA
v_gene: TRBV7-2
j_gene: TRBJ1-4
CDR3aa: CASSLSFKPNEKLFF

abundance: medium-sized
v_gene: TRBV19
j_gene: TRBJ1-2
CDR3aa: CASSGQGAFGYGYTF

abundance: NA
v_gene: TRBV7-3
j_gene: TRBJ2-7
CDR3aa: CASSPEPDSYEQYF

abundance: NA
v_gene: TRBV6-1
j_gene: TRBJ1-1
CDR3aa: CASSENRGIAGNTEAFF

abundance: medium-sized
v_gene: TRBV19
j_gene: TRBJ1-5
CDR3aa: CAIWGGMWNQPQHF

abundance: NA
v_gene: TRBV20-1
j_gene: TRBJ2-3
CDR3aa: CSAIEGPSTQYF

abundance: medium-sized
v_gene: TRBV10-3
j_gene: TRBJ2-7
CDR3aa: CAIREGQTYEQYF

abundance: NA
v_gene: TRBV6-2/TRBV6-3
j_gene: TRBJ1-2
CDR3aa: CASSSWDRSNYGYTF

abundance: NA
v_gene: TRBV6-5
j_gene: TRBJ1-1
CDR3aa: CASSQQGLNLVTEAFF

abundance: medium-sized
v_gene: TRBV27
j_gene: TRBJ2-3
CDR3aa: CASSLSMGGHTDTQYF

abundance: NA
v_gene: TRBV11-2
j_gene: TRBJ2-5
CDR3aa: CASSLEVGIETQYF

abundance: medium-sized
v_gene: TRBV6-5
j_gene: TRBJ1-2
CDR3aa: CASSYSTDSYYGYTF

abundance: medium-sized
v_gene: TRBV5-4
j_gene: TRBJ1-2
CDR3aa: CASSPRRNYGYTF

abundance: NA
v_gene: TRBV12-3/TRBV12-4
j_gene: TRBJ1-2
CDR3aa: CASSSYRGVGGYTF

abundance: NA
v_gene: TRBV4-3
j_gene: TRBJ1-2
CDR3aa: CASSPSTHGSWGYGYTF

abundance: NA
v_gene: TRBV4-1
j_gene: TRBJ2-2
CDR3aa: CASSWTVNTGELFF